Following are 22 T cell receptor beta chains from one sample sequenced in a study of molecular identifiers for immune sequencing clone quantification. TCRdb itself ran the PCR reads through MiXCR, one entry per CDR3 protein. Here the sample spans 65,000 or so distinct CDR3 sequences, around 18% being singletons. Material: naive CD8+ T cells from blood, with Jurkat cell RNA spiked in. Subset of the sample: FACS-sorted CD8+CD4-CCR7+CD45RA+ naive T cells. All receptors come from a human donor in good health. Some libraries in this study had Jurkat cell RNA spiked in.

This clonotype was seen at least ten times. V gene TRBV27 combines with J gene TRBJ2-7; either TRBD1 or TRBD2 may fit D (5 bases each). CDR1 and CDR2 (germline): MNHEY, SMNVEV (reference sequence). The V end lost 5 bases, the J end lost 7 bases, and 15 bases lay between the germline ends. This CDR3 contains 13 residues. CDR3 residues: CASSEGPPLEQYF. CDR3 nucleotide sequence: TGTGCCAGCAGTGAGGGGCCCCCGTTAGAGCAGTACTTC.

This clonotype has ten or more counts. This chain joins TRBV4-2 and TRBJ2-7, with D possibly TRBD2 on 7 matching bases. Germline V lookup: CDR1 LGHNA, CDR2 YNFKEQ. The V and J ends lost 4 bases and 2 bases respectively, with 15 bases between them. The CDR3 is 15 amino acids. CDR3 bases: TGTGCCAGCAGCCGACGCCAGGGGACTACCTACGAGCAGTACTTC. This encodes CASSRRQGTTYEQYF.

A remark on this clonotype: An end of the junction does not agree with germline; a read error may underlie this. The V call is TRBV6-6, the J call TRBJ2-5; 9 bases are a match to TRBD2. The CDR3 runs 14 residues. CDR1 MNHNY and CDR2 SVGAGI come from the germline V gene (reference sequence). CDR3: CASRWLAGSEAQYF. CDR3 bases: TGTGCCAGCAGGTGGCTAGCGGGATCAGAGGCCCAGTACTTC.

This clonotype was detected a few times. The V gene is TRBV11-3, the J gene TRBJ2-5, with TRBD2 matching 10 bases. CDR3 length equals 18 residues. Germline V lookup: CDR1 SGHNT, CDR2 YENEEA. V was pared by 5 bases and J by 3 bases, with 15 bases of the junction left unmatched. The CDR3 loop reads CASSRVGHSGRRKETQYF. DNA of the CDR3: TGTGCCAGCAGCCGCGTTGGGCATAGCGGGAGGAGGAAAGAGACCCAGTACTTC.

The rearrangement links TRBV20-1 to TRBJ2-7; the D gene is possibly TRBD2 (6 bases). V was trimmed by 0 bases and J by 1 base, leaving 13 bases between them. The V gene's germline CDR1 is DFQATT and CDR2 SNEGSKA (reference sequence). This CDR3 spans 15 amino acids. The CDR3: CSARDQRDWSYEQYF. The CDR3 nucleotides are TGCAGTGCTAGAGATCAAAGGGACTGGTCCTACGAGCAGTACTTC.

This clonotype was picked up many times. The chain combines TRBV20-1 with TRBJ2-7; D possibly corresponds to TRBD2 (6 bases). The CDR3 consists of 13 residues. CDR1 and CDR2 (germline): DFQATT, SNEGSKA (reference sequence). The ends were cut back, 3 bases at V and 3 bases at J, with 12 bases in the middle. The CDR3 sequence is CSASGLARYEQYF. The DNA of the CDR3 is TGCAGTGCTAGTGGCCTAGCGCGCTACGAGCAGTACTTC.

This clonotype was seen a few times. A much more abundant neighbour one base away suggests this may be a read error. The chain is built from TRBV6-2 or TRBV6-3 and TRBJ2-1, with a possible D match to TRBD2 (6 bases). This CDR3 is built from 15 residues. The V gene's germline CDR1 is MNHEY and CDR2 SVGEGT. The CDR3 nucleotides read TGTGCCAGCAGTTACGGTGGCGGGGCCTACAATGAGCAGCTCTTC. It translates to CASSYGGGAYNEQLF.

The chain combines TRBV21-1 with TRBJ2-1; TRBD1, as called in the table, went unchecked against the DNA. TRBV21-1 is an annotated pseudogene. The CDR3 loop spans 16 amino acids. CDR3 sequence: CASSKSGVTTGNEQFF. Written as DNA, the CDR3 is TGTGCCAGCAGCAAAAGCGGCGTAACCACAGGCAATGAGCAGTTCTTC.

This clonotype was seen repeatedly, ten times or more. V usage is TRBV20-1 and J usage is TRBJ2-7; D is uncertain. This CDR3 is built from 15 residues. Looked up from germline, CDR1 is DFQATT and CDR2 is SNEGSKA (reference sequence). Trimming took off 0 bases at V and 4 bases at J, with 16 bases between the two ends. As DNA, the CDR3 is TGCAGTGCTAGAGATCGGCAGAGAGCAAGTTACGAGCAGTACTTC. Its protein is CSARDRQRASYEQYF.

The rearrangement links TRBV2 to TRBJ2-1; 8 positions agree with TRBD2. V trimming: 7 bases; J trimming: 5 bases; junction bases outside the gene matches: 13. Germline CDR1 is SNHLY and CDR2 is FYNNEI. The CDR3 length is 16 residues. The CDR3 nucleotides are TGTGCCAGCACCCTCCTATCGGGGGGGGTCGACAATGAGCAGTTCTTC. Translating it yields CASTLLSGGVDNEQFF. The full variable domain, its missing parts supplied by reference TRBV2 and TRBJ2-1, is EPEVTQTPSHQVTQMGQEVILRCVPISNHLYFYWYRQILGQKVEFLVSFYNNEISEKSEIFDDQFSVERPDGSNFTLKIRSTKLEDSAMYFCASTLLSGGVDNEQFFGPGTRLTVL.

This clonotype was seen ten or more times. This chain uses TRBV4-3 with TRBJ2-3, with 7 nucleotides matching TRBD2. The CDR3 contains 14 residues. The V gene's germline CDR1 is LGHNA and CDR2 YSLEER. V gave up 5 bases and J gave up 2 bases; unmatched junction bases: 4. This CDR3 reads CASSDLAVTDTQYF. Here the CDR3 DNA reads TGCGCCAGCAGCGATCTAGCGGTCACAGATACGCAGTATTTT.

This clonotype came up many times. The genes are TRBV7-9 and TRBJ2-7, with TRBD1 matching 8 bases. The CDR3 spans 15 residues. With V trimmed by 4 bases and J by 0 bases, 5 bases remained unmatched. Germline V gives CDR1 SEHNR, CDR2 FQNEAQ (reference sequence). The CDR3 region is CASSYPGQVSYEQYF. CDR3 nucleotide sequence: TGTGCCAGCAGCTATCCGGGACAGGTCTCCTACGAGCAGTACTTC.

In this sample, this clonotype turned up a few times. The chain has TRBV20-1 and TRBJ2-1; 9 nucleotides match TRBD2. Looked up from germline, CDR1 is DFQATT and CDR2 is SNEGSKA (reference sequence). V shed 4 bases, J shed 1 base, and the junction held 5 bases outside the gene matches. CDR3 length: 15 residues. The chain's CDR3 is CSAKKREESYNEQFF. The CDR3 DNA reads as TGCAGTGCTAAGAAGCGGGAGGAATCCTACAATGAGCAGTTCTTC.

This clonotype was recorded at least ten times. CDR3 DNA: TGCGCCAGCAGCCAAGTCTACAGTGGGTTGGCGGCCAACGTCCTGACTTTC. Residues: CASSQVYSGLAANVLTF. The chain uses TRBV4-1 and TRBJ2-6, with D unclear. This CDR3 is 17 amino acids long. Germline lookup yields CDR1 MGHRA and CDR2 YSYEKL. V shed 1 base and J shed 6 bases, with 16 bases lying between them.

V gene TRBV30 combines with J gene TRBJ2-3; TRBD2 matches 8 bases. Germline CDR1 and CDR2: GTSNPN and SVGIG (reference sequence). This CDR3 spans 17 amino acids. The J segment lost 0 bases and the V segment lost 4 bases, leaving 12 bases of the junction unmatched. CDR3 amino acids: CAWILGGSGTSTDTQYF. The CDR3 DNA follows: TGTGCCTGGATTCTGGGGGGTAGCGGGACTAGCACAGATACGCAGTATTTT.

By share, this clonotype ranks as medium-sized (0.01 to 0.1%). This rearrangement joins TRBV10-3 to TRBJ2-6, with D maybe TRBD2 (6 bases). The CDR3 runs 14 residues. The V gene's germline CDR1 is ENHRY and CDR2 SYGVKD. V was trimmed by 6 bases and J by 6 bases, leaving 12 bases between them. The CDR3 nucleotides read TGTGCCATCAGGGGACTCCTTTCGGCCAACGTCCTGACTTTC. Translation: CAIRGLLSANVLTF.

This clonotype came up many times. V usage is TRBV5-4 and J usage is TRBJ2-7; 7 bases line up with TRBD1. The CDR3 spans 13 residues. CDR1 SGHNT and CDR2 YYREEE come from the germline V gene (reference sequence). V gave up 3 bases and J gave up 6 bases; unmatched junction bases: 6. For the CDR3, the DNA is TGTGCCAGCAGCTCTTGGCCAGGGGGCGAGCAGTACTTC. Residues: CASSSWPGGEQYF.

This clonotype appeared many times. V gene TRBV28 combines with J gene TRBJ2-5, with D hard to call. CDR3 length equals 14 residues. Trimming shortened V by 6 bases and J by 0 bases, and 11 bases separated the two germline ends. Germline CDR1 is MDHEN and CDR2 is SYDVKM. In nucleotides, the CDR3 is TGTGCCAGCAGGGTCCGGCGGTACCAAGAGACCCAGTACTTC. It codes for CASRVRRYQETQYF.

A word on this clonotype: A read error may explain this, as a much larger clone is one base away. The chain employs TRBV20-1 and TRBJ2-2; TRBD2 matches 7 bases. The CDR3 has 12 amino acids. V was clipped by 6 bases and J by 4 bases; unmatched bases: 2. Per the germline V gene, CDR1 is DFQATT and CDR2 is SNEGSKA (reference sequence). The CDR3 DNA sequence: TGCAGTGCGGGACTACGCACCGGGGAGCTGTTTTTT. It codes for CSAGLRTGELFF.

At least ten counts were recorded for this clonotype. The chain uses TRBV30 and TRBJ2-2; 8 bases align to TRBD1. This CDR3 comprises 14 residues. CDR1 and CDR2 (germline): GTSNPN, SVGIG (reference sequence). V lost 5 bases, J lost 7 bases, and 9 bases stayed unmatched. The CDR3 sequence is CAWSAGGLVGELFF. The DNA for the CDR3 is TGTGCCTGGTCCGCAGGGGGCTTAGTCGGGGAGCTGTTTTTT.

This clonotype has a count of ten or more. The V gene is TRBV28, the J gene TRBJ2-1; D gene unclear. CDR1 and CDR2 (germline): MDHEN, SYDVKM. The V gene lost 6 bases and the J gene lost 6 bases, with 6 bases spanning the gap. The CDR3 has 11 amino acids. The CDR3 DNA sequence: TGTGCCAGCAGCACCTTCAATGAGCAGTTCTTC. It encodes CASSTFNEQFF.

This clonotype came up many times. The CDR3 loop is CASRSGLQPQHF. The CDR3 DNA follows: TGTGCCAGTAGGAGCGGGCTTCAGCCCCAGCATTTT. The genes are TRBV19 and TRBJ1-5; D is undetermined. V was shortened by 6 bases and J by 6 bases, with 9 bases between the two germline ends. The CDR3 contains 12 residues. The germline V gene encodes CDR1 LNHDA and CDR2 SQIVND (reference sequence).